These T cell receptor beta chains were read from a single sample in a study of T-cell memory formation after mild COVID-19. TCRdb re-analysed the 5' RACE reads in MiXCR, keeping a single row per CDR3 protein. The profile shows roughly 610,000 distinct CDR3 sequences, 15% to 20% of them singletons. Specimen: PBMCs or a T cell subset sorted from them (not recorded which). Every receptor here comes from an adult woman who had mild COVID-19 (a few samples of this study predate the infection). Cell type and time point are not known. CDR3s include the opening cysteine and the closing phenylalanine or tryptophan. A D gene is named only where the DNA matches it firmly. Clone size is not always given. Where it is, it says once, few, many or a class for expanded clones.

-	15	-	TRBV12-3/TRBV12-4	TRBJ1-6	TGTGCCAGCAGTCCCACCCGACAGGCTAATTCACCCCTCCACTTT	CASSPTRQANSPLHF
-	14	few	TRBV2	TRBJ2-2	TGTGCCAGCAGGGAGGGAATGAACACCGGGGAGCTGTTTTTT	CASREGMNTGELFF
-	17	-	TRBV5-1	TRBJ2-3	TGCGCCAGCAGCTTGGAAGGCGGGGCCCTTAGCACAGATACGCAGTATTTT	CASSLEGGALSTDTQYF
-	16	few	TRBV21-1	TRBJ2-1	TGTGCCAGCAGCCGGCTGACAGGACCCTTACACAATGAGCAGTTCTTC	CASSRLTGPLHNEQFF
-	11	few	TRBV29-1	TRBJ2-7	TGCAGCGGTGGGACTGAGTACGAGCAGTACTTC	CSGGTEYEQYF
-	15	-	TRBV9	TRBJ1-2	TGTGCCAGCAGCGTAGTTACAGAATCTAACTATGGCTACACCTTC	CASSVVTESNYGYTF
-	16	few	TRBV4-1	TRBJ2-3	TGCGCCAGCAGCCAAGATCGAGGGTTCGGCACAGATACGCAGTATTTT	CASSQDRGFGTDTQYF
-	16	-	TRBV5-5	TRBJ1-2	TGTGCCAGCAGCCAGTGGGCCCCCCTGTCCGGCTATGGCTACACCTTC	CASSQWAPLSGYGYTF
-	13	many	TRBV10-3	TRBJ2-1	TGTGCCATCAGTAACGGGTCCGCCAATGAGCAGTTCTTC	CAISNGSANEQFF
-	15	few	TRBV20-1	TRBJ1-5	TGCAGTGCTAGTATTGGCCGGCAGGGCAATCAGCCCCAGCATTTT	CSASIGRQGNQPQHF
-	16	few	TRBV4-1	TRBJ2-1	TGCGCCAGCAGCCAAGGCAAAACTCGCACCAACAATGAGCAGTTCTTC	CASSQGKTRTNNEQFF
-	14	few	TRBV3-1	TRBJ1-4	TGTGCCAGCAGCCTTGGACGGAGTAATGAAAAACTGTTTTTT	CASSLGRSNEKLFF
-	14	-	TRBV4-1	TRBJ1-1	TGCGCCAGCCACCCATTGAGGGGCTACACTGAAGCTTTCTTT	CASHPLRGYTEAFF
-	15	-	TRBV6-2/TRBV6-3	TRBJ1-4	TGTGCCAGCAGTCCCAGCCATGCAACTAATGAAAAACTGTTTTTT	CASSPSHATNEKLFF
-	14	many	TRBV4-1	TRBJ2-7	TGCGCCAGCAGCCCCTTAACCGGGTCCTACGAGCAGTACTTC	CASSPLTGSYEQYF
-	14	few	TRBV4-1	TRBJ2-5	TGCGCCAGCAGCCAAGAGGTACAGGCCGGAACCCAGTACTTC	CASSQEVQAGTQYF
-	16	-	TRBV12-3/TRBV12-4	TRBJ1-3	TGTGCCAGCAGTACCCCCTGGGGGCGTTCTGGAAACACCATATATTTT	CASSTPWGRSGNTIYF
-	13	-	TRBV7-6	TRBJ2-5	TGTGCCAGCAGCTTAGGACTAACGGAGACCCAGTACTTC	CASSLGLTETQYF
TRBD1	14	few	TRBV5-1	TRBJ1-1	TGCGCCAGCAGCGATACAGGGGGTAGCACTGAAGCTTTCTTT	CASSDTGGSTEAFF
TRBD1	13	few	TRBV6-5	TRBJ1-2	TGTGCCAGCAGTAGACAGGGGAACTATGGCTACACCTTC	CASSRQGNYGYTF
-	15	-	TRBV9	TRBJ1-1	TGTGCCAGCAGCGTCGACGGGTTGACGAACACTGAAGCTTTCTTT	CASSVDGLTNTEAFF
TRBD1	16	-	TRBV5-6	TRBJ1-1	TGTGCCAGCAGCTTGCGCCGATGGACAGGGGACACTGAAGCTTTCTTT	CASSLRRWTGDTEAFF
-	18	-	TRBV6-2/TRBV6-3	TRBJ2-1	TGTGCCAGCAGTTACTCGGGATTTCAAGGGGGCTCCTACAATGAGCAGTTCTTC	CASSYSGFQGGSYNEQFF
-	12	-	TRBV7-9	TRBJ1-1	TGTGCCGGGCAGGGGTGGGACACTGAAGCTTTCTTT	CAGQGWDTEAFF
-	12	-	TRBV3-1	TRBJ1-6	TGTGCCAGCAGCCTTGGATCTTCACCCCTCCACTTT	CASSLGSSPLHF
-	14	-	TRBV29-1	TRBJ1-2	TGCAGCGTTGATGTTGGGGCGGGAGGGGATGGCTACACCTTC	CSVDVGAGGDGYTF
-	15	-	TRBV29-1	TRBJ1-4	TGCAGCGTTGAAGTAGACGGGTCGACTAATGAAAAACTGTTTTTT	CSVEVDGSTNEKLFF
TRBD2	18	-	TRBV7-2	TRBJ2-5	TGTGCCAGCAGCCCTGGGACTAGCGGGGGGCCCGGACAAGAGACCCAGTACTTC	CASSPGTSGGPGQETQYF
TRBD1	12	few	TRBV11-3	TRBJ2-7	TGTGCTACCCAGGGGGAGACCTACGAGCAGTACTTC	CATQGETYEQYF
-	12	-	TRBV5-1	TRBJ2-7	TGCGCCAGCCGGGACGCGGTCTACGAGCAGTACTTC	CASRDAVYEQYF
TRBD1	15	many	TRBV9	TRBJ2-5	TGTGCCAGCAGCCCCGGGACAGGGGGGCAAGAGACCCAGTACTTC	CASSPGTGGQETQYF
TRBD1	15	-	TRBV15	TRBJ1-6	TGTGCCACCAGCACAGGACAGGGGAAGAATTCACCCCTCCACTTT	CATSTGQGKNSPLHF
TRBD1	14	few	TRBV12-3/TRBV12-4	TRBJ1-6	TGTGCCAGCCGGGGACAGGGGTGGACTTCACCCCTCCACTTT	CASRGQGWTSPLHF
-	14	few	TRBV7-9	TRBJ2-3	TGTGCCAGCAGCTTAACGGGTTACACAGATACGCAGTATTTT	CASSLTGYTDTQYF
TRBD1	12	-	TRBV19	TRBJ1-2	TGTGCCAGTAGTGGGACAGGCTGGGGCTACACCTTC	CASSGTGWGYTF
-	12	-	TRBV5-5	TRBJ2-7	TGTGCCAGCAACTTGGTGACGGGTGAGCAGTACTTC	CASNLVTGEQYF
-	18	-	TRBV3-1	TRBJ2-1	TGTGCCAGCAGCCAATTCAAGTTGGGAGTTAGCTCCTACAATGAGCAGTTCTTC	CASSQFKLGVSSYNEQFF
-	15	-	TRBV12-3/TRBV12-4	TRBJ1-6	TGTGCCAGCAGTCGGGACTATAATAGTCGGTCACCCCTCCACTTT	CASSRDYNSRSPLHF
-	12	few	TRBV29-1	TRBJ2-7	TGCAGCGTTGAAGGGCAGCCGGGCGAGCAGTACTTC	CSVEGQPGEQYF
TRBD2	20	few	TRBV4-1	TRBJ2-2	TGCGCCAGCAGCCAAGATCCGCGGGGGCTGGGACTAGCGTCTACCGGGGAGCTGTTTTTT	CASSQDPRGLGLASTGELFF
TRBD2	15	-	TRBV7-2	TRBJ2-5	TGTGCCAGCAGCCCACTAGCGGGAGGCTATGAGACCCAGTACTTC	CASSPLAGGYETQYF
-	15	-	TRBV7-2	TRBJ2-3	TGTGCCAGCAGCTACCAGGACATACTCACAGATACGCAGTATTTT	CASSYQDILTDTQYF
TRBD2	14	few	TRBV3-1	TRBJ2-1	TGTGCCAGCAGCCAACTAGCGGGGTACAATGAGCAGTTCTTC	CASSQLAGYNEQFF
-	14	few	TRBV4-1	TRBJ2-1	TGCGCCAGCAGCCATTTGGGGGGTGATGATGAGCAGTTCTTC	CASSHLGGDDEQFF
TRBD1	17	-	TRBV27	TRBJ1-2	TGTGCCAGCAGTTTTTATTCTCCGGGACAGAAGCGCCATGGCTACACCTTC	CASSFYSPGQKRHGYTF
TRBD1	14	-	TRBV10-3	TRBJ2-7	TGTGCCATCAGTCCCGGGACAGGGGTAAACGAGCAGTACTTC	CAISPGTGVNEQYF
-	16	-	TRBV9	TRBJ2-5	TGTGCCAGCAGCCTGTCTTCTAGCCTGTTCCAAGAGACCCAGTACTTC	CASSLSSSLFQETQYF
TRBD1	15	few	TRBV27	TRBJ1-1	TGTGCCAGCACCAGTATAACAGGGGGGAGGACTGAAGCTTTCTTT	CASTSITGGRTEAFF
-	11	few	TRBV2	TRBJ2-7	TGTGCCAGCAGGCCCCTCCACGAGCAGTACTTC	CASRPLHEQYF
-	14	-	TRBV9	TRBJ1-1	TGTGCCAGCAGCCCTCAGTCGGGTTCCACTGAAGCTTTCTTT	CASSPQSGSTEAFF
TRBD1	18	-	TRBV30	TRBJ2-3	TGTGCCTGGAGTGGAATCGGACAGGGACCTGGGAGCACAGATACGCAGTATTTT	CAWSGIGQGPGSTDTQYF
-	12	-	TRBV20-1	TRBJ1-5	TGCAGTGCTGGGTCTTGGAATCAGCCCCAGCATTTT	CSAGSWNQPQHF
-	15	many	TRBV5-1	TRBJ2-3	TGCGCCAGCAGCACCGGACAAGTAAGCACAGATACGCAGTATTTT	CASSTGQVSTDTQYF
TRBD1	16	-	TRBV6-5	TRBJ1-2	TGTGCCAGCAGTTTATCTAGGACAGGGGGCGCGAGAGGCTACACCTTC	CASSLSRTGGARGYTF
-	15	-	TRBV5-6	TRBJ1-6	TGTGCCAGCAGCTTGGCGTTCCCCGGTAATTCACCCCTCCACTTT	CASSLAFPGNSPLHF